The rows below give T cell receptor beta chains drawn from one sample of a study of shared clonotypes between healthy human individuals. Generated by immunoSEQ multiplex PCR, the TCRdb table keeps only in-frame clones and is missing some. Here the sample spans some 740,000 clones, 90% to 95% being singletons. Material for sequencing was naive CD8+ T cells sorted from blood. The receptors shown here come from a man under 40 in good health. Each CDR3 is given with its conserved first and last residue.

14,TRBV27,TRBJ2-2,CASMDRGGVGELFF
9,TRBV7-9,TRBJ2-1,CASSSELVF
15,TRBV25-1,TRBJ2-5,CASSRREGQKETQYF
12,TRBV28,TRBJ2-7,CASSLPEDEQYF
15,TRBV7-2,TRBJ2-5,CASSFTSGSGETQYF
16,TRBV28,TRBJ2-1,CASSPLAGGGVNEQFF
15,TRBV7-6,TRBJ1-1,CASSAPGQAPLGAFF
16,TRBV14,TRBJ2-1,CASSQGAGGPYNEQFF
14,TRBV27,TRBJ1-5,CASSSGRGVQPQHF
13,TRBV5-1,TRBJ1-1,CASSLAQTTEAFF
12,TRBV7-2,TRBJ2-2,CASSLVYGELFF
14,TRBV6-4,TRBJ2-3,CASTYSGNTDTQYF
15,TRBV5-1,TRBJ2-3,CASSPIREGQDTQYF
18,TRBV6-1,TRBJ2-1,CASSESILGLAADNEQFF
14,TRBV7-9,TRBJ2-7,CASSPGGRAYEQYF
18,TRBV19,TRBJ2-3,CASARGFSQVDSTDTQYF
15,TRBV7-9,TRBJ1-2,CASSPIWDSNYGYTF
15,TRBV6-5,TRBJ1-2,CASSYSMGSNYGYTF
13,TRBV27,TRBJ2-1,CASSLGTYNEQFF
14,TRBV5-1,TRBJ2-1,CASETSGPYNEQFF
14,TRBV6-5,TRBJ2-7,CASSYSGQGYEQYF
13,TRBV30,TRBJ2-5,CAWNPGTEETQYF
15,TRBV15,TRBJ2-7,CATSRIQGPSYEQYF
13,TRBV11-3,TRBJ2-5,CASSTTEAETQYF
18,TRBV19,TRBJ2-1,CASSSGLAGESSYNEQFF
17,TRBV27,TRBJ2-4,CASSPGLAELAKNIQYF
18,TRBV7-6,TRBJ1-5,CASSLGTGGYYSNQPQHF
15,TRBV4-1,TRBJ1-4,CASSLRGSANEKLFF
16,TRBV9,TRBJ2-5,CASSVGFAGVQETQYF
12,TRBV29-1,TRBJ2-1,CSVALRGHEQFF
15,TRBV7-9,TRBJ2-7,CASSPPRTANYEQYF
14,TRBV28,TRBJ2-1,CASSLKREVNEQFF
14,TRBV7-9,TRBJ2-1,CASSLLSGYNEQFF
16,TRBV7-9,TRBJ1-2,CASSSSIRERNYGYTF
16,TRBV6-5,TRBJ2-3,CASSYGTSYSTDTQYF
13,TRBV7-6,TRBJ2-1,CASSLEEGYEQFF